The subject of this entry is one TCR beta chain. What it recognizes is unknown. Donors included only healthy HIV-negative adults lacking recent acute infections or vaccinations. Measured with immunoSEQ multiplex PCR; TCRdb has only the in-frame clones, and not every one. The sample holds millions of clones, roughly nine tenths seen once. This sample stems from a study of shared clonotypes between healthy human individuals. Study-level results: Sharing across four donors was highest in naive CD4 (around 5%) and lowest in memory CD8 (roughly 0.4%).

This clonotype was sampled from a man between 18 and 35 years old in good health. Sequences were obtained from naive CD4+ T cells sorted from blood. The subset here: CD45RA+ positively selected.

The chain's CDR3 is CASSAEGYGYTF. CDR3 bases: TGTGCCAGCAGTGCAGAGGGCTATGGCTACACCTTC. This chain joins TRBV28 and TRBJ1-2; D call uncertain. Germline CDR1 and CDR2: MDHEN and SYDVKM. Trimming stripped 5 bases from V and 4 bases from J, with 8 bases between. The CDR3 loop spans 12 amino acids.